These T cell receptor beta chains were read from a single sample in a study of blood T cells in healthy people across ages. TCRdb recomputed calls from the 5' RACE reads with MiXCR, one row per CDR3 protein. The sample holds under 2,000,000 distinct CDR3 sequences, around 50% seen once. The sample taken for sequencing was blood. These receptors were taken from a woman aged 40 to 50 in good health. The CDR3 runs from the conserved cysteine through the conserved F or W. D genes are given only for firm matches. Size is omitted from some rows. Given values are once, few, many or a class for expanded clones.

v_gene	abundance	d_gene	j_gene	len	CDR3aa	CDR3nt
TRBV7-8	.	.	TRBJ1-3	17	CASSLGTASYSGNTIYF	TGTGCCAGCAGCTTAGGGACAGCGTCCTACTCTGGAAACACAATATATTTT
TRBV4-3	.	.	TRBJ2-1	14	CASSPHLARPVQFF	TGCGCCAGCAGCCCCCACTTAGCCCGTCCCGTGCAGTTCTTC
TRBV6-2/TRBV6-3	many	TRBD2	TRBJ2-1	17	CASSTLAGLSSYNEQFF	TGTGCCAGCAGTACTCTAGCGGGGTTGAGCTCCTACAATGAGCAGTTCTTC
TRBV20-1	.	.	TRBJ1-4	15	CSARDQRQGNEKLFF	TGCAGTGCTAGAGATCAACGGCAGGGTAATGAAAAACTGTTTTTT
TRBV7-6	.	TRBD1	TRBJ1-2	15	CASSFGTGGLDGYTF	TGTGCCAGCAGCTTCGGGACAGGGGGGTTGGATGGCTACACCTTC
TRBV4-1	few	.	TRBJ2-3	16	CASSQDRGRVADTQYF	TGCGCCAGCAGCCAAGATCGCGGCAGGGTCGCAGATACGCAGTATTTT
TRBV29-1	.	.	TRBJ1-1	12	CSVRGGATEAFF	TGCAGCGTGAGGGGTGGGGCCACTGAAGCTTTCTTT
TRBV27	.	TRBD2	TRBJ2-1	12	CASGLAGGEKFF	TGTGCCTCGGGACTAGCGGGGGGCGAGAAGTTCTTC
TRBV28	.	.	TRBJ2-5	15	CASSGGGPFQETQYF	TGTGCCAGCAGTGGGGGCGGGCCGTTTCAAGAGACCCAGTACTTC
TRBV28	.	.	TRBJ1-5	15	CASRPPGSSNQPQHF	TGTGCCAGCAGGCCACCAGGGTCTAGCAATCAGCCCCAGCATTTT
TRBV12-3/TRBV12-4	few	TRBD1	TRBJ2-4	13	CASSPGTVNIQYF	TGTGCCAGCAGTCCCGGGACAGTGAACATTCAGTACTTC
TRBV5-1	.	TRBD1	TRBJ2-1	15	CASIARTGPYNEQFF	TGCGCCAGCATCGCGAGGACAGGGCCCTACAATGAGCAGTTCTTC
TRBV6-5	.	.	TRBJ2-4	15	CASSPTASAKNIQYF	TGTGCCAGCAGTCCGACTGCGTCAGCCAAAAACATTCAGTACTTC
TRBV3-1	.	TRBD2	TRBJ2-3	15	CASSQAAGFTDTQYF	TGTGCCAGCAGCCAGGCAGCGGGATTCACAGATACGCAGTATTTT
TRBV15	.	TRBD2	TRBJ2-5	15	CATSRGTSDGETQYF	TGTGCCACCAGCAGGGGTACTAGCGATGGGGAGACCCAGTACTTC
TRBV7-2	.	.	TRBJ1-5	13	CASSSPGDQPQHF	TGTGCCAGCAGCTCACCAGGGGATCAGCCCCAGCATTTT
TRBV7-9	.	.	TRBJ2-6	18	CASSLLITGWSGANVLTF	TGTGCCAGCAGCTTATTGATAACAGGGTGGTCTGGGGCCAACGTCCTGACTTTC
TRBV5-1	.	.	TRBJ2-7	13	CASSHGQYNEQYF	TGCGCCAGCAGCCACGGACAGTACAATGAGCAGTACTTC
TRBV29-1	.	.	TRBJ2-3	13	CSVASGQADTQYF	TGCAGCGTTGCGTCAGGGCAGGCAGATACGCAGTATTTT
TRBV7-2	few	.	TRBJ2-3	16	CASSPVAGTSTDTQYF	TGTGCCAGCAGCCCGGTCGCGGGAACTAGCACAGATACGCAGTATTTT
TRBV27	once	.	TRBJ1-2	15	CASSGPLGIEVGYTF	TGTGCCAGCTCAGGCCCTTTGGGGATTGAAGTGGGCTACACCTTC
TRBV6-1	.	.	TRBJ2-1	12	CASSNTGHEQFF	TGTGCCAGCAGTAACACAGGGCATGAGCAGTTCTTC
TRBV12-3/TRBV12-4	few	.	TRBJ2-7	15	CASSLFRQATYEQYF	TGTGCCAGCAGTTTGTTCCGGCAGGCGACCTACGAGCAGTACTTC
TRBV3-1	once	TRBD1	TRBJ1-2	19	CASSQDSLRTGGPYYGYTF	TGTGCCAGCAGCCAAGATTCCCTCCGGACAGGGGGCCCCTACTATGGCTACACCTTC
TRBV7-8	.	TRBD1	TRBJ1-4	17	CASSRQGQGAFSEKLFF	TGTGCCAGCAGCCGGCAGGGACAGGGGGCCTTCAGTGAAAAACTGTTTTTT
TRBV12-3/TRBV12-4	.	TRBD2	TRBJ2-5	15	CASSPRDGRATNQYF	TGTGCCAGCAGCCCCCGGGACGGGAGGGCGACCAACCAGTACTTC
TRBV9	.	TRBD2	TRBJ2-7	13	CASSVQTSGEQYF	TGTGCCAGCAGCGTACAGACTAGCGGCGAGCAGTACTTC
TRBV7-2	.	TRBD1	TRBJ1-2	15	CASSLDRGHIYGYTF	TGTGCCAGCAGCTTAGACAGGGGCCACATCTATGGCTACACCTTC
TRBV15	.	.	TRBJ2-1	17	CATSRTTDPDLVHEQFF	TGTGCCACCAGCAGGACAACGGACCCAGACCTTGTCCATGAGCAGTTCTTC
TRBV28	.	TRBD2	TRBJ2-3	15	CASRASGGSTDTQYF	TGTGCCAGCCGGGCTAGCGGGGGGAGCACAGATACGCAGTATTTT
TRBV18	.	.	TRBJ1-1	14	CASSPLAKGSEAFF	TGTGCCAGCTCACCTCTGGCCAAAGGGTCTGAAGCTTTCTTT
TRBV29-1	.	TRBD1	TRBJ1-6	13	CSVSTGGDSPLHF	TGCAGCGTTTCGACAGGGGGAGATTCACCCCTCCACTTT
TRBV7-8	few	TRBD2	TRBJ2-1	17	CASSLGLAGPVLNEQFF	TGTGCCAGCAGCTTAGGGTTAGCGGGGCCCGTTCTGAATGAGCAGTTCTTC
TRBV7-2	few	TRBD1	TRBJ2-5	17	CASSPFPTGGAGETQYF	TGTGCCAGCAGCCCTTTCCCGACAGGGGGCGCGGGAGAGACCCAGTACTTC
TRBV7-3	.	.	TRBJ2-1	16	CASSATTGSSYNEQFF	TGTGCCAGCAGCGCGACAACAGGGAGCTCCTACAATGAGCAGTTCTTC
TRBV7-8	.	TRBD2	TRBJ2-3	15	CASSLDALAGGTQYF	TGTGCCAGCAGCTTAGACGCCCTAGCGGGGGGGACGCAGTATTTT
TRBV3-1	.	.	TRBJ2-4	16	CASSPRDGVQGNIQYF	TGTGCCAGCAGCCCAAGAGATGGGGTCCAGGGGAACATTCAGTACTTC
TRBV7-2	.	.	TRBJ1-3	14	CASSLDRSGNTIYF	TGTGCCAGCAGCTTGGATCGGAGCGGAAACACCATATATTTT
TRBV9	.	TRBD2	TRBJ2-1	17	CASSVSPGTSGGSEQFF	TGTGCCAGCAGCGTATCCCCGGGGACTAGCGGGGGTAGTGAGCAGTTCTTC
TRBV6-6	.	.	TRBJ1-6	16	CASSYGRGSYNSPLHF	TGTGCCAGCAGTTACGGTCGAGGGTCCTATAATTCACCCCTCCACTTT
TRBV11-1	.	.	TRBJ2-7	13	CASSPIGGAEQYF	TGTGCCAGCAGCCCAATTGGGGGGGCCGAGCAGTACTTC
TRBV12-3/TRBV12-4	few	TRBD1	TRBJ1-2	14	CASRLDRGDYGYTF	TGTGCCAGCAGGCTCGACAGGGGAGACTATGGCTACACCTTC
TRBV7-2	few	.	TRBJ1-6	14	CASSLLRINSPLHF	TGTGCCAGCAGCTTACTACGGATAAATTCACCCCTCCACTTT
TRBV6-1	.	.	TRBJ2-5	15	CASSPRLYSQETQYF	TGTGCCAGCAGTCCTCGACTATATAGCCAAGAGACCCAGTACTTC
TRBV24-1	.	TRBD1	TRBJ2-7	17	CATSVPPLGTGLYEQYF	TGTGCCACCAGTGTTCCCCCGCTCGGGACAGGGTTATACGAGCAGTACTTC
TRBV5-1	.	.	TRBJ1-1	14	CASSYARGRAEAFF	TGCGCCAGCAGCTATGCTCGGGGGCGGGCTGAAGCTTTCTTT
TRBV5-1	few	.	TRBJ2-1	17	CASSLIPGLSGDNEQFF	TGCGCCAGCAGCTTGATCCCCGGACTGTCTGGCGACAATGAGCAGTTCTTC
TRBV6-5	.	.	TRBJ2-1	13	CASSYNRNNEQFF	TGTGCCAGCAGTTACAACAGAAACAATGAGCAGTTCTTC